This T cell receptor (beta chain) derives from a study of OX40 agonist ivuxolimab in advanced cancers. Study summary: Every 2 weeks, patients received ivuxolimab intravenously, dosed at 0.01 to 10 mg/kg.

Study-wide points: More expanded clones were seen, on average, in CD8+ T cells than in CD4+.

As concerns this clone: What it recognizes is unknown.

Repertoires were generated with immunoSEQ multiplex PCR, while TCRdb's copy carries only in-frame clones and drops some. This table has 25,000 to 30,000 clones, around four fifths appearing once. Patients were ruled out by autoimmune disease history or systemic immunosuppression. Blood was sampled at baseline, cycle 4 day 1, and cycle 7 day 1. The CDR3 is 15 residues long. V trimming: 2 bases; J trimming: 8 bases; junction bases outside the gene matches: 3. Germline V gene sequence: CDR1 SGHDT, CDR2 YYEEEE. This chain links TRBV5-6 with TRBJ2-2, with 13 bases identical to TRBD2. The TCR originated in an adult with an advanced solid tumor such as melanoma, head and neck, liver or kidney cancer. The sample was CD4+ or CD8+ T cells sorted from blood, taken in a trial of the OX40 agonist ivuxolimab. The chain's CDR3 is CASSFGLAGVGELFF. The CDR3 nucleotides read TGTGCCAGCAGCTTTGGACTAGCGGGAGTAGGGGAGCTGTTTTTT.